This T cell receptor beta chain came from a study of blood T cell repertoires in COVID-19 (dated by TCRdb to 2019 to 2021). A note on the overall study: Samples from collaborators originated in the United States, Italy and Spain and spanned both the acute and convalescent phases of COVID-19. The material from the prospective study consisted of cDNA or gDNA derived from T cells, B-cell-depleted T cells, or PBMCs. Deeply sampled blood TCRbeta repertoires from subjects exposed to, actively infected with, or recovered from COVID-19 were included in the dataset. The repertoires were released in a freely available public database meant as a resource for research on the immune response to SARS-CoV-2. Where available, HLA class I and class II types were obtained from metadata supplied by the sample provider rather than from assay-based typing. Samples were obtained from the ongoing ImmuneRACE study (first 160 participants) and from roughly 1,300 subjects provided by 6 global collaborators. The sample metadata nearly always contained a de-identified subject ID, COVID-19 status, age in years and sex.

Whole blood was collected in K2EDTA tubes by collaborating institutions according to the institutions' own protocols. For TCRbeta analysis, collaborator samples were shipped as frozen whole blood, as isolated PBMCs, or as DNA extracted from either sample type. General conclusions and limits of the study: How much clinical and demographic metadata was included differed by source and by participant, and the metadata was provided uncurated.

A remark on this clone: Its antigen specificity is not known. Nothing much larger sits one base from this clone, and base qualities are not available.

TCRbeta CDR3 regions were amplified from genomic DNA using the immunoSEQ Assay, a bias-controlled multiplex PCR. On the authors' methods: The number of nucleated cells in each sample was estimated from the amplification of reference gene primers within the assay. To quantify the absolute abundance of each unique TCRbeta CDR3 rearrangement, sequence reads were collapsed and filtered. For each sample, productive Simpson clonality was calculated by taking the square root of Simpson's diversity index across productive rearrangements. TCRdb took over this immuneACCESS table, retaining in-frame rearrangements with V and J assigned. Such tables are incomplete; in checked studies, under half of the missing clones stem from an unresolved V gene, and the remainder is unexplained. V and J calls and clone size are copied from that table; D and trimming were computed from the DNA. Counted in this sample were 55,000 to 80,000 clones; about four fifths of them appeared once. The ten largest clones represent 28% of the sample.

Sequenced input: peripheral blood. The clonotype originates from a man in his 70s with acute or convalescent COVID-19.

The DNA sequence follows: TGTGCCCAATCTGGGCCTAACTATGGCTACACCTTC. Its translation reads: CAQSGPNYGYTF. This sequence uses TRBV7-9 and TRBJ1-2, with the identity of the D gene unclear. The CDR3 runs 12 amino acids, cysteine and phenylalanine included. Just CDR3 DNA is preserved here, 36 bases in frame from base 1. For CDR1 and CDR2, the germline V gene (reference sequence) lists SEHNR and FQNEAQ. Trimming at the junction amounts to 11 bases on V and 0 bases on J, and the germline ends lie 10 bases apart.